Listed here are 26 T cell receptor beta chains from one sample, sequenced in a study of shared clonotypes between healthy human individuals. Assay used: immunoSEQ multiplex PCR; TCRdb lists only in-frame clones, some missing. The sample has about 490,000 clones, 70% to 80% seen once. Sequences were obtained from PBMCs. These receptors were taken from a woman aged 40 to 50 in good health. Some clones in this sample may be carry-over from other donors' samples.

This clone has only one observation. The genes are TRBV6-5 and TRBJ1-1; 9 bases line up with TRBD1. Germline V gene data show CDR1 as MNHEY and CDR2 as SVGAGI. CDR3 length equals 14 residues. V lost 0 bases, J lost 4 bases, and 0 bases stayed unmatched. Here the CDR3 reads CASSYSTGGTEAFF. For the CDR3, the DNA is TGTGCCAGCAGTTACTCGACAGGGGGCACTGAAGCTTTCTTT.

V is TRBV7-2 and J is TRBJ1-3, with D perhaps TRBD1 (5 bases). Trimming took 4 bases from V and 0 from J, leaving 13 bases between them. CDR3 length: 16 amino acids. The germline V gene has CDR1 SGHTA and CDR2 FQGNSA. Written as DNA, the CDR3 is TGTGCCAGCAGCTCCAGAGGGACGGGCTCTGGAAACACCATATATTTT. Translation gives CASSSRGTGSGNTIYF.

The V and J genes are TRBV25-1 and TRBJ2-7; 7 bases agree with TRBD1. The CDR3 runs to 14 residues. J lost 0 bases, V lost 5 bases, and 4 bases had no gene match. Germline CDR1 and CDR2: MGHDK and SYGVNS. CDR3: CASSSWDSSYEQYF. Written as DNA, the CDR3 is TGTGCCAGCAGTTCCTGGGACAGCTCCTACGAGCAGTACTTC.

The chain recombines TRBV7-2 with TRBJ1-2; D not certain. V was pared by 1 base and J by 9 bases, with 15 bases between. Germline CDR1 and CDR2: SGHTA and FQGNSA. The CDR3 runs to 14 residues. The CDR3 loop is CASSLEATASRYTF. Here the CDR3 DNA reads TGTGCCAGCAGCTTAGAAGCAACCGCCTCTCGCTACACCTTC.

This chain connects TRBV28 to TRBJ2-1, with 8 positions matching TRBD2. CDR1 MDHEN and CDR2 SYDVKM come from the germline V gene. Unmatched junction bases numbered 7, after V lost 8 bases and J lost 7 bases. The CDR3 is 13 residues long. As DNA, the CDR3 is TGTGCCAGCTCCCGGGGGGGAACGAATGAGCAGTTCTTC. It specifies CASSRGGTNEQFF.

The V and J genes are TRBV27 and TRBJ1-2; 8 nucleotides match TRBD1. With 5 bases clipped from V and 4 bases from J, the junction kept 12 bases outside the gene matches. The CDR3 is 16 amino acids. Germline V gene data show CDR1 as MNHEY and CDR2 as SMNVEV (reference sequence). DNA of the CDR3: TGTGCCAGCAGTCCTTTCCTGGGACAGGAGATCTATGGCTACACCTTC. It encodes CASSPFLGQEIYGYTF.

This clone has more than one count but fewer than ten. This chain joins TRBV7-2 and TRBJ2-1; maybe TRBD1 (6 bases). This CDR3 has 16 residues. Germline CDR1 reads SGHTA; CDR2 reads FQGNSA. V was pared by 4 bases and J by 2 bases, with 15 bases between. CDR3 coding DNA: TGTGCCAGCAGCTCCCGCAGGGGAAGGGCCTACAATGAGCAGTTCTTC. Translation gives CASSSRRGRAYNEQFF.

About this clone: The same CDR3 also results from other DNA sequences found in this sample. V and J are TRBV7-9 and TRBJ2-7; no firm D call. V was trimmed by 1 base and J by 2 bases, leaving 9 bases between them. The germline V gene encodes CDR1 SEHNR and CDR2 FQNEAQ (reference sequence). CDR3 length: 14 amino acids. The CDR3 loop is CASSLGGAAYEQYF. The CDR3, as DNA: TGTGCCAGCAGCTTAGGAGGAGCAGCCTACGAGCAGTACTTC.

This clone was counted between two and nine times. The genes are TRBV5-4 and TRBJ2-2; 9 nucleotides match TRBD2. Unmatched junction bases numbered 6, after V lost 4 bases and J lost 5 bases. CDR3 size: 15 residues. Germline CDR1 and CDR2: SGHNT and YYREEE (reference sequence). The CDR3 here is CASSILSGRTGELFF. The CDR3 coding sequence is TGTGCCAGCAGCATCCTTAGCGGGAGAACCGGGGAGCTGTTTTTT.

This clone is a singleton in its sample. The chain recombines TRBV21-1 with TRBJ2-7; the D call TRBD2 from the table was never checked on the DNA. TRBV21-1 is described as a pseudogene. The CDR3 has 15 amino acids. CDR3 residues: CARPLGLAGVPEQYF. Written as DNA, the CDR3 is TGTGCCAGGCCCCTCGGACTAGCGGGAGTCCCCGAGCAGTACTTC.

In nucleotides, the CDR3 is TGTGCCAGCAGCTTCTGGACGGATTGGTTCAATGAGCAGTTCTTC. It translates to CASSFWTDWFNEQFF. The chain has TRBV7-9 and TRBJ2-1; the D is unclear. The CDR3 contains 15 residues. Germline V gene sequence: CDR1 SEHNR, CDR2 FQNEAQ (reference sequence). V shed 3 bases and J shed 6 bases, with 15 bases lying between them.

The V gene is TRBV7-2, the J gene TRBJ2-3; TRBD1 agrees at 7 bases. V gave up 4 bases and J gave up 2 bases; unmatched junction bases: 9. Germline loops: CDR1 SGHTA, CDR2 FQGNSA. This CDR3 comprises 16 residues. CDR3 in DNA: TGTGCCAGCAGCTCCCAACCGGGACAGCTCACAGATACGCAGTATTTT. It is translated as CASSSQPGQLTDTQYF.

The chain couples TRBV11-3 to TRBJ2-2, with 8 bases aligning to TRBD2. With 5 bases clipped from V and 5 bases from J, the junction kept 7 bases outside the gene matches. Germline V gene sequence: CDR1 SGHNT, CDR2 YENEEA. CDR3 length equals 15 residues. The CDR3 DNA reads TGTGCCAGCAGCCAAGTGGGACTAGGGACCGGGGAGCTGTTTTTT. Amino acid sequence: CASSQVGLGTGELFF.

CDR3 protein: CASSFFASGNTDTQYF. The CDR3 coding sequence is TGCGCCAGCAGCTTTTTTGCTAGCGGGAACACAGATACGCAGTATTTT. V gene TRBV5-1 combines with J gene TRBJ2-3; 9 bases line up with TRBD2. Trimming removed 2 bases from V and 2 bases from J; junction bases left unmatched: 6. CDR1 and CDR2 (germline): SGHRS, YFSETQ. The CDR3 length is 16 residues.

As for this clone: A much larger clone lies a single base off, so this may be a read error. The chain links TRBV30 to TRBJ1-2; D uncertain. The germline gives CDR1 GTSNPN, CDR2 SVGIG (reference sequence). CDR3 length: 11 residues. Deletions cut 2 bases from V and 8 bases from J, with 9 bases between. The CDR3 sequence: CAWSSPAGYTF. DNA for the CDR3: TGTGCCTGGAGTTCTCCCGCGGGCTACACCTTC. Based on the CDR3 plus reference TRBV30 and TRBJ1-2, the full variable domain is SQTIHQWPATLVQPVGSPLSLECTVEGTSNPNLYWYRQAAGRGLQLLFYSVGIGQISSEVPQNLSASRPQDRQFILSSKKLLLSDSGFYLCAWSSPAGYTFGSGTRLTVV.

The chain carries TRBV7-6 and TRBJ1-3; D call uncertain. Trimming pared 4 bases from V and 4 bases from J, leaving 14 bases between. The CDR3 runs 15 residues. CDR1 and CDR2 (germline): SGHVS, FNYEAQ. The CDR3 here is CASSSSPGVGNTIYF. In DNA form, the CDR3 reads TGTGCCAGCAGCTCCTCACCCGGCGTGGGAAACACCATATATTTT.

The rearrangement links TRBV5-6 to TRBJ2-6; maybe TRBD1 (6 bases). CDR1 and CDR2 (germline): SGHDT, YYEEEE. V lost 3 bases and J 2 bases, leaving 12 bases between the germline ends. The length of the CDR3 is 16 residues. The CDR3, as DNA: TGTGCCAGCAGCTCCTTGACAGGCACTGGGGCCAACGTCCTGACTTTC. This gives the protein CASSSLTGTGANVLTF. The whole variable domain, filled in from reference TRBV5-6 and TRBJ2-6, reads DAGVTQSPTHLIKTRGQQVTLRCSPKSGHDTVSWYQQALGQGPQFIFQYYEEEERQRGNFPDRFSGHQFPNYSSELNVNALLLGDSALYLCASSSLTGTGANVLTFGAGSRLTVL.

The rearrangement joins TRBV7-2 to TRBJ2-5; TRBD2 is a possible D gene (5 bases). V shed 5 bases and J shed 5 bases, with 21 bases lying between them. The length of the CDR3 is 16 residues. Germline V gene sequence: CDR1 SGHTA, CDR2 FQGNSA. The CDR3 here is CASSAGGVLGKETQYF. In DNA, the CDR3 is TGTGCCAGCAGCGCGGGTGGTGTACTGGGGAAGGAGACCCAGTACTTC.

This chain uses TRBV11-3 with TRBJ2-5; TRBD1 aligns across 8 bases. The V segment lost 2 bases and the J segment 4 bases; nucleotides outside the gene matches: 3. CDR3 length equals 14 residues. Germline V gene sequence: CDR1 SGHNT, CDR2 YENEEA. This chain's CDR3 is CASSLQGAGETQYF. The DNA of the CDR3 is TGTGCCAGCAGCTTACAGGGGGCTGGAGAGACCCAGTACTTC.

The genes are TRBV11-2 and TRBJ1-1; D may be TRBD1 (6 bases). The CDR3 contains 15 residues. Deletions cut 1 base from V and 5 bases from J, with 14 bases between. Germline CDR1 is SGHAT and CDR2 is FQNNGV. CDR3 coding DNA: TGTGCCAGCAGCTTAGCTTCCAGGGGTTGGACTGAAGCTTTCTTT. Translating gives CASSLASRGWTEAFF.

The chain carries TRBV19 and TRBJ2-6; D may match TRBD1 or TRBD2 (5 bases each). Germline CDR1 is LNHDA and CDR2 is SQIVND (reference sequence). This CDR3 comprises 14 residues. The V end lost 7 bases, the J end lost 2 bases, and 9 bases lay between the germline ends. The CDR3 DNA follows: TGTGCCAGTAAAAGAGGGGCTGGGGCCAACGTCCTGACTTTC. This codes for CASKRGAGANVLTF.

The rearrangement uses TRBV29-1 and TRBJ2-1, with 11 positions matching TRBD1. The trim removed 0 bases at V and 0 bases at J, leaving 1 base unmatched. The CDR3 has 16 residues. Germline V gives CDR1 SQVTM, CDR2 ANQGSEA. The CDR3, as DNA: TGCAGCGTTGAAGAAGGGACAGGGGGCTCCTACAATGAGCAGTTCTTC. Encoded protein: CSVEEGTGGSYNEQFF.

The rearrangement joins TRBV5-1 to TRBJ1-1; 12 bases are a match to TRBD1. Germline lookup yields CDR1 SGHRS and CDR2 YFSETQ. The V and J ends lost 0 bases and 4 bases, in that order; junction bases with no gene match: 4. CDR3 size: 16 residues. This CDR3 is CASSLVGTGGGTEAFF. In DNA, the CDR3 is TGCGCCAGCAGCTTGGTAGGGACAGGGGGCGGCACTGAAGCTTTCTTT.

V and J are TRBV7-2 and TRBJ2-2; D uncertain. The germline V and J ends were trimmed by 3 bases and 7 bases, with 3 bases remaining between them. The CDR3 totals 11 residues. CDR1 and CDR2 (germline): SGHTA, FQGNSA. The CDR3 loop reads CASSFGGELFF. DNA of the CDR3: TGTGCCAGCAGCTTCGGCGGGGAGCTGTTTTTT.

This clone was counted between two and nine times. V is TRBV5-1 and J is TRBJ1-2; D possibly corresponds to TRBD1 (5 bases). This CDR3 spans 17 amino acids. The V end was cut by 0 bases, the J end by 2 bases, with 17 bases between. Germline-derived CDR1 and CDR2 are SGHRS and YFSETQ. CDR3 sequence: CASSLGDGGVTNYGYTF. For the CDR3, the DNA is TGCGCCAGCAGCTTGGGGGACGGAGGAGTCACGAACTATGGCTACACCTTC.

This chain joins TRBV9 and TRBJ1-5, with D tentatively TRBD1 (6 bases). CDR3 length equals 15 residues. CDR1 is SGDLS, CDR2 YYNGEE, per germline. V was pared by 2 bases and J by 1 base, with 10 bases between. The CDR3 sequence: CASSVDTGSNQPQHF. The CDR3 region has the DNA TGTGCCAGCAGCGTGGATACAGGGAGCAATCAGCCCCAGCATTTT.